One and the same sample provided the 25 T cell receptor beta chains below, sequenced in a study of T cells after yellow fever vaccination. Using its own MiXCR run on the 5' RACE reads, TCRdb lists one record per CDR3 protein. In the table there are just under 600,000 distinct CDR3 sequences, approximately 12% of which are singletons. The specimen comprised PBMCs, sampled on the day of the yellow fever booster vaccination. The origin of the receptors is a man aged 25-40 years who received the YFV17D yellow fever vaccine.

There are a few counts of this clonotype. The chain recombines TRBV6-1 with TRBJ2-2, with 8 positions matching TRBD2. Germline trimming cut 10 bases from V and 4 bases from J; bases unmatched to any gene: 5. The CDR3 runs to 13 residues. Germline CDR1 and CDR2: MNHNS and SASEGT. This CDR3 is CAIGLASTGELFF. The CDR3 nucleotides are TGTGCCATCGGACTAGCAAGCACCGGGGAGCTGTTTTTT.

A remark on this clonotype: One junction end disagrees with the germline gene, perhaps due to a read error. The genes are TRBV7-2 and TRBJ2-3, with 11 bases matching TRBD2. Germline V gene sequence: CDR1 SGHTA, CDR2 FQGNSA. The CDR3 has 10 residues. CDR3 in DNA: TGTGCCAGCAGCTTGACTAGCGGGAAATTT. Translating gives CASSLTSGKF.

In this sample, this clonotype turned up a few times. V gene TRBV12-3 or TRBV12-4 combines with J gene TRBJ2-3; 10 bases are a match to TRBD2. V gave up 11 bases and J gave up 4 bases; unmatched junction bases: 6. There are 13 residues in the CDR3. CDR3 sequence (DNA): TGTGCCGCAGGACTAGCGGAATCAGATACGCAGTATTTT. This encodes CAAGLAESDTQYF.

This chain connects TRBV4-1 to TRBJ1-2; D is possibly TRBD1 (6 bases). The V and J ends lost 0 bases and 4 bases respectively, with 15 bases between them. Germline V gene data show CDR1 as MGHRA and CDR2 as YSYEKL. The CDR3 totals 16 residues. CDR3 region: CASSQDNSAGAYGYTF. The CDR3 bases are TGCGCCAGCAGCCAAGATAATTCAGCGGGGGCCTATGGCTACACCTTC.

J is TRBJ2-1 and V is TRBV20-1, with 14 bases lining up with TRBD2. There are 16 residues in the CDR3. The germline gives CDR1 DFQATT, CDR2 SNEGSKA (reference sequence). After removal of 1 base from V and 12 bases from J, the junction contained 11 bases not matched to a gene. The CDR3 coding sequence is TGCAGTGCTAGAGCCCCCGGGACTAGCGGGGGCTTTTGGCAGTTCTTC. This gives the protein CSARAPGTSGGFWQFF.

The sample holds a few counts of this clonotype. The chain combines TRBV20-1 with TRBJ2-6, with a weak D call TRBD2 (5 bases). Germline CDR1 is DFQATT and CDR2 is SNEGSKA (reference sequence). The CDR3 is 14 residues long. V lost 2 bases and J 2 bases, leaving 7 bases between the germline ends. The CDR3 region has the DNA TGCAGTGCTAGATCGGGAACTGGGGCCAACGTCCTGACTTTC. It encodes CSARSGTGANVLTF.

V and J are TRBV20-1 and TRBJ2-1, with 10 positions matching TRBD2. This CDR3 comprises 12 residues. Trimming at V came to 4 bases and at J to 8 bases, leaving 2 bases not matched to a gene. Germline V gene sequence: CDR1 DFQATT, CDR2 SNEGSKA (reference sequence). The CDR3 coding sequence is TGCAGTGCTAACCTAGCGGGAGATGAGCAGTTCTTC. Its translation: CSANLAGDEQFF.

This clonotype appeared a few times. The genes are TRBV5-1 and TRBJ2-4; 10 nucleotides match TRBD1. This CDR3 region has 14 residues. Germline V lookup: CDR1 SGHRS, CDR2 YFSETQ. With 0 bases clipped from V and 6 bases from J, the junction kept 0 bases outside the gene matches. CDR3 sequence reads: CASSLGDRGNIQYF. The CDR3 DNA sequence: TGCGCCAGCAGCTTGGGGGACAGGGGAAACATTCAGTACTTC.

Turning to this clonotype: One junction end does not reproduce the germline sequence, and a read error may be involved. The chain employs TRBV7-7 and TRBJ2-3, with 7 positions matching TRBD2. Germline V gives CDR1 SSHAT, CDR2 FNYEAQ (reference sequence). This CDR3 comprises 14 residues. CDR3 protein: CASSTSPGGDTQYF. The CDR3 bases are TGTGCTAGCAGCACTTCCCCGGGGGGAGATACGCAGTATTTT.

This clonotype was seen a few times. The chain carries TRBV12-3 or TRBV12-4 and TRBJ2-3; D gene unclear. This CDR3 is 12 amino acids long. Trimming removed 6 bases at V and 11 bases at J, with 15 bases between. CDR3 loop: CASRPNDLEQYF. CDR3 DNA sequence: TGTGCCAGCAGACCGAACGATCTAGAGCAGTATTTT.

This chain uses TRBV7-8 with TRBJ2-2, with D maybe TRBD2 (6 bases). V lost 7 bases to trimming and J lost 3 bases, with 15 bases between them. The CDR3 is 15 amino acids. Germline CDR1 is SGHVS and CDR2 is FQNEAQ. CDR3 sequence (DNA): TGTGCCAGCACCCATCGGGACTTATACACCGGGGAGCTGTTTTTT. Its translation is CASTHRDLYTGELFF. The full variable domain, completed using reference TRBV7-8 and TRBJ2-2, is GAGVSQSPRYKVAKRGQDVALRCDPISGHVSLFWYQQALGQGPEFLTYFQNEAQLDKSGLPSDRFFAERPEGSVSTLKIQRTQQEDSAVYLCASTHRDLYTGELFFGEGSRLTVL.

This rearrangement joins TRBV10-3 to TRBJ1-5; D not resolved. The V gene's germline CDR1 is ENHRY and CDR2 SYGVKD. Trimming took off 0 bases at V and 4 bases at J, with 7 bases between the two ends. This CDR3 is built from 14 residues. The CDR3 spells CAISESLENQPQHF. The CDR3 nucleotides are TGTGCCATCAGTGAGTCTTTGGAGAATCAGCCCCAGCATTTT.

This clonotype has a handful of counts. The chain is built from TRBV30 and TRBJ2-7; a possible D gene is TRBD2 (6 bases). Germline V gives CDR1 GTSNPN, CDR2 SVGIG (reference sequence). V lost 6 bases to trimming and J lost 2 bases, with 14 bases between them. This CDR3 contains 13 residues. CDR3 in amino acids: CACRSGPTYEQYF. CDR3 in DNA: TGTGCCTGCCGTAGCGGCCCTACCTACGAGCAGTACTTC.

The chain uses TRBV27 and TRBJ2-7; TRBD1 aligns across 10 bases. Germline-derived CDR1 and CDR2 are MNHEY and SMNVEV (reference sequence). V shed 2 bases, J shed 4 bases, and the junction held 8 bases outside the gene matches. The CDR3 is made up of 16 amino acids. The CDR3 loop reads CASSLSGTGVFYEQYF. In DNA, the CDR3 is TGTGCCAGCAGTTTAAGTGGGACAGGGGTTTTTTACGAGCAGTACTTC.

The chain joins TRBV6-2 or TRBV6-3 to TRBJ1-6, with 10 bases that match TRBD1. Trimming removed 7 bases from V and 7 bases from J; junction bases left unmatched: 10. The CDR3 is made up of 16 amino acids. From germline, CDR1 is MNHEY and CDR2 SVGEGT. CDR3 DNA: TGTGCCAGCACCCACGGACCGGGACAGGGGAATTCACCCCTCCACTTT. This codes for CASTHGPGQGNSPLHF.

This clonotype appeared a few times. The chain links TRBV30 to TRBJ2-1; D not resolved. This CDR3 spans 11 amino acids. With 0 bases removed from V and 7 bases from J, the gap between germline ends came to 4 bases. Germline CDR1 reads GTSNPN; CDR2 reads SVGIG (reference sequence). The CDR3 reads CAWSVRNEQFF. The CDR3, as DNA: TGTGCCTGGAGTGTACGAAATGAGCAGTTCTTC. Together with reference TRBV30 and TRBJ2-1, the CDR3 gives the full variable domain: SQTIHQWPATLVQPVGSPLSLECTVEGTSNPNLYWYRQAAGRGLQLLFYSVGIGQISSEVPQNLSASRPQDRQFILSSKKLLLSDSGFYLCAWSVRNEQFFGPGTRLTVL.

At least ten counts were recorded for this clonotype. The V gene is TRBV7-2, the J gene TRBJ2-2; the D call may be TRBD1 or TRBD2 (5 bases each). V lost 5 bases to trimming and J lost 12 bases, with 19 bases between them. The length of the CDR3 is 14 residues. Germline assignment: CDR1 SGHTA and CDR2 FQGNSA. The CDR3 loop is CASSPGASRPQLFF. As DNA, the CDR3 is TGTGCCAGCAGCCCTGGGGCTAGCCGACCGCAGCTGTTTTTT.

The chain joins TRBV2 to TRBJ2-7, with no clear D. The CDR3 runs to 13 residues. Germline V gene lookup returns CDR1 SNHLY and CDR2 FYNNEI. V lost 1 base to trimming and J lost 7 bases, with 11 bases between them. The CDR3 protein is CASSEEANREQYF. CDR3 in DNA: TGTGCCAGCAGTGAAGAGGCTAACCGGGAGCAGTACTTC. The entire variable domain, with the rest obtained from reference TRBV2 and TRBJ2-7, is as follows: EPEVTQTPSHQVTQMGQEVILRCVPISNHLYFYWYRQILGQKVEFLVSFYNNEISEKSEIFDDQFSVERPDGSNFTLKIRSTKLEDSAMYFCASSEEANREQYFGPGTRLTVT.

This chain links TRBV5-4 with TRBJ1-4; 9 positions match TRBD1. The CDR3 has 16 amino acids. J was trimmed by 3 bases and V by 0 bases; bases with no gene match: 3. Germline loops: CDR1 SGHNT, CDR2 YYREEE (reference sequence). CDR3 amino acids: CASSLDRGLANEKLFF. CDR3 nucleotides: TGTGCCAGCAGCTTGGACAGGGGGCTAGCTAATGAAAAACTGTTTTTT.

This clonotype was seen only a few times. The chain has TRBV15 and TRBJ2-5; possible D gene TRBD2, 6 bases. This CDR3 is 17 amino acids long. V gave up 1 base and J gave up 5 bases, with 20 bases separating them. Per germline, CDR1 LNHNV and CDR2 YYDKDF (reference sequence). CDR3 in DNA: TGTGCCACCAGCAGAGCTTGGAGGGACCCTTCGGGGGAGACCCAGTACTTC. Translated: CATSRAWRDPSGETQYF.

This clonotype was recorded at least ten times. V is TRBV18 and J is TRBJ2-5; D possibly corresponds to TRBD2 (6 bases). The germline CDR1 and CDR2 sequences are KGHSH and LQKENI. Trimming removed 6 bases at V and 7 bases at J, with 9 bases between. The CDR3 has 11 residues. CDR3 protein: CASSPEGTQYF. The CDR3 region has the DNA TGTGCCAGCTCCCCGGAGGGGACCCAGTACTTC.

The chain couples TRBV20-1 to TRBJ2-7; 12 nucleotides agree with TRBD2. The CDR3 extends over 14 amino acids. The germline V gene has CDR1 DFQATT and CDR2 SNEGSKA (reference sequence). V lost 5 bases, J lost 4 bases, and 6 bases stayed unmatched. CDR3 amino acids: CSAVGLAGSYEQYF. DNA of the CDR3: TGCAGTGCTGTCGGACTAGCGGGAAGTTACGAGCAGTACTTC.

V gene TRBV4-3 combines with J gene TRBJ2-1; D remains ambiguous. Germline assignment: CDR1 LGHNA and CDR2 YSLEER. V lost 0 bases and J 11 bases, leaving 11 bases between the germline ends. The CDR3 spans 13 residues. As DNA, the CDR3 is TGCGCCAGCAGCCAAGATCGATCCACAAAGCAGTTCTTC. Translated, it gives CASSQDRSTKQFF.

The chain is built from TRBV14 and TRBJ2-1; 10 bases map to TRBD2. CDR1 is SGHDN, CDR2 FVKESK, per germline. Trimming took 1 base from V and 10 from J; bases not matched to a gene: 7. The CDR3 is 15 residues long. CDR3: CASSQGVLTSGEQFF. The DNA of the CDR3 is TGTGCCAGCAGCCAAGGGGTTCTGACTAGCGGGGAGCAGTTCTTC.

This clonotype appeared a few times. V is TRBV30 and J is TRBJ2-1; TRBD1 might be the D (5 bases). CDR3 length equals 14 residues. Germline lookup yields CDR1 GTSNPN and CDR2 SVGIG (reference sequence). V was clipped by 4 bases and J by 5 bases, with 15 bases between them. The CDR3 region is CAWKQRGWNNEQFF. Here the CDR3 DNA reads TGTGCCTGGAAGCAAAGGGGCTGGAACAATGAGCAGTTCTTC.